The 21 T cell receptor beta chains reported below all come from one sample, sequenced in a study of T cells in localized non-small cell lung cancer. Clones were sequenced by immunoSEQ multiplex PCR, and TCRdb holds only the in-frame ones, with some missing. The sample shows about 2,800 clones, roughly 25% of them seen only once. The specimen was lung tumor tissue, collected before any cancer treatment. These receptors were obtained from a female donor older than 55 with stage III lung adenocarcinoma.

This clone has only a few counts. The chain joins TRBV28 to TRBJ2-7; 7 bases map to TRBD1. Trimming took 8 bases from V and 0 from J; bases not matched to a gene: 1. The CDR3 runs 12 residues. Germline CDR1 MDHEN, CDR2 SYDVKM. The CDR3 region has the DNA TGTGCCAGCGGGGACAGCTCCTACGAGCAGTACTTC. It specifies CASGDSSYEQYF.

This clone was seen more than once but under ten times. The genes are TRBV5-8 and TRBJ1-1; D may be TRBD1 (6 bases). Germline CDR1 reads SGHTS; CDR2 reads YDEGEE. V was shortened by 5 bases and J by 4 bases, with 12 bases between the two germline ends. The CDR3 extends over 13 amino acids. The CDR3 sequence: CASRSPDSTEAFF. CDR3 bases: TGTGCCAGCAGATCCCCGGACAGCACTGAAGCTTTCTTT.

V usage is TRBV9 and J usage is TRBJ2-1, with 10 bases matching TRBD2. Germline V CDR1 and CDR2: SGDLS, YYNGEE. The CDR3 contains 14 residues. V was clipped by 10 bases and J by 4 bases; unmatched bases: 8. For the CDR3, the DNA is TGTGCCGGTGGAGGGACTAGCGTTTACAATGAGCAGTTCTTC. Translation gives CAGGGTSVYNEQFF.

The gene calls are TRBV5-1 and TRBJ1-4; D is undetermined. Per germline, CDR1 SGHRS and CDR2 YFSETQ. V was clipped by 4 bases and J by 5 bases, with 15 bases between them. CDR3 length equals 15 residues. CDR3: CASSPSTPLNEKLFF. DNA for the CDR3: TGCGCCAGCAGCCCCTCCACGCCGCTGAATGAAAAACTGTTTTTT.

This clone is labeled medium-sized. This chain uses TRBV9 with TRBJ1-2; no reliable D call. The germline gives CDR1 SGDLS, CDR2 YYNGEE. The CDR3 is made up of 14 amino acids. Between the trimmed V and J ends, which lost 0 bases and 4 bases, there was a span of 10 bases. CDR3: CASSVDNRLYGYTF. The CDR3 DNA follows: TGTGCCAGCAGCGTAGACAACCGCCTCTATGGCTACACCTTC.

The V call is TRBV11-3, the J call TRBJ1-1, with D perhaps matching TRBD1 (5 bases). The CDR3 sequence is 15 residues long. The ends were cut back, 3 bases at V and 4 bases at J, with 15 bases in the middle. Germline assignment: CDR1 SGHNT and CDR2 YENEEA. The chain's CDR3 is CASSLSGQPGTEAFF. The CDR3 coding sequence is TGTGCCAGCAGCTTGTCCGGACAACCCGGCACTGAAGCTTTCTTT.

This sequence joins TRBV10-2 and TRBJ2-5; tentatively, D is TRBD1 or TRBD2 (5 bases each). This CDR3 is 16 amino acids long. The V and J ends lost 6 bases and 9 bases respectively, with 26 bases between them. Germline V gene lookup returns CDR1 WSHSY and CDR2 SAAADI. CDR3 in DNA: TGCGCCAGCAGCGCCCTTAGGGGCGGAGGATTGGAGGCCCAGTACTTC. Its protein is CASSALRGGGLEAQYF.

V is TRBV11-3 and J is TRBJ2-3; 8 bases map to TRBD2. Germline CDR1 and CDR2: SGHNT and YENEEA. Germline trimming cut 2 bases from V and 1 base from J; bases unmatched to any gene: 11. This CDR3 contains 18 residues. Written as DNA, the CDR3 is TGTGCCAGCAGCTTAACCCCTCGGACTAGCACCCGCACAGATACGCAGTATTTT. This gives the protein CASSLTPRTSTRTDTQYF.

This clone was seen only a few times. V gene TRBV11-3 combines with J gene TRBJ2-7; 10 bases are a match to TRBD2. This CDR3 spans 15 amino acids. CDR1 and CDR2 from the germline V gene are SGHNT and YENEEA. V lost 4 bases and J lost 1; bases outside the gene matches: 4. The CDR3 region has the DNA TGTGCCAGCAGCTCGTTAGCGGGAGGTTCCTACGAGCAGTACTTC. The encoded protein is CASSSLAGGSYEQYF.

In this sample, this clone turned up a few times. This chain connects TRBV11-3 to TRBJ2-2; 8 bases agree with TRBD2. The CDR3 covers 14 residues. Unmatched junction bases numbered 2, after V lost 5 bases and J lost 3 bases. Per germline, CDR1 SGHNT and CDR2 YENEEA. The CDR3: CASSTGRDTGELFF. Written as DNA, the CDR3 is TGTGCCAGCAGCACCGGGAGGGACACCGGGGAGCTGTTTTTT.

By its share, this clone is large. The rearrangement links TRBV10-3 to TRBJ2-7, with D hard to call. CDR3 size: 15 residues. The germline gives CDR1 ENHRY, CDR2 SYGVKD. Deletions cut 2 bases from V and 6 bases from J, with 17 bases between. DNA for the CDR3: TGTGCCATCAGTGAGAAAATGTGGTCCAGCGTCGAGCAGTACTTC. Translation gives CAISEKMWSSVEQYF.

This clone was detected a few times. This chain joins TRBV11-3 and TRBJ2-5, with 10 bases identical to TRBD2. Per germline, CDR1 SGHNT and CDR2 YENEEA. V gave up 4 bases and J gave up 5 bases; unmatched junction bases: 7. This CDR3 region has 15 residues. This chain's CDR3 is CASSSLAGVLETQYF. In nucleotides, the CDR3 is TGTGCCAGCAGCTCGCTAGCGGGAGTTTTGGAGACCCAGTACTTC.

By its share, this clone is medium-sized. V usage is TRBV6-8 and J usage is TRBJ1-4; D might be TRBD1 (5 bases). This CDR3 is built from 14 residues. Germline V CDR1 and CDR2: MNHGY, SAAAGT. V lost 5 bases, J lost 8 bases, and 15 bases lay in between. CDR3 region: CASSGALAREKLFF. CDR3 nucleotide sequence: TGTGCCAGCAGTGGGGCCCTCGCTCGAGAAAAACTGTTTTTT.

J is TRBJ2-6 and V is TRBV6-8; D is uncertain. V gave up 8 bases and J gave up 0 bases, with 5 bases separating them. The CDR3 runs to 13 residues. CDR1 is MNHGY, CDR2 SAAAGT, per germline. The CDR3 sequence is CASRPSGANVLTF. CDR3 in DNA: TGTGCCAGCCGCCCCTCTGGGGCCAACGTCCTGACTTTC.

In this sample, this clone turned up a few times. The gene calls are TRBV11-3 and TRBJ1-2; 9 positions match TRBD1. After removal of 5 bases from V and 1 base from J, the junction contained 2 bases not matched to a gene. The CDR3 totals 14 residues. Looked up from germline, CDR1 is SGHNT and CDR2 is YENEEA. The CDR3 protein is CASSVGQGNYGYTF. CDR3 bases: TGTGCCAGCAGCGTGGGACAGGGTAACTATGGCTACACCTTC.

The chain is built from TRBV9 and TRBJ2-1; a weak D match, TRBD1 (6 bases). The V gene lost 5 bases and the J gene lost 11 bases, with 14 bases spanning the gap. The CDR3 consists of 12 residues. The germline V gene encodes CDR1 SGDLS and CDR2 YYNGEE. The CDR3 sequence is CASSPTGQQQFF. Here the CDR3 DNA reads TGTGCCAGCAGTCCAACAGGACAGCAGCAGTTCTTC.

V usage is TRBV30 and J usage is TRBJ1-5; D gene unclear. The length of the CDR3 is 13 residues. Trimming left V 2 bases short and J 3 bases short, with 8 bases between. From germline, CDR1 is GTSNPN and CDR2 SVGIG (reference sequence). CDR3 protein: CAWSLSDNQPQHF. The CDR3 DNA follows: TGTGCCTGGAGTTTAAGCGACAATCAGCCCCAGCATTTT.

The chain links TRBV11-3 to TRBJ1-2; 10 bases are a match to TRBD1. Per the germline V gene, CDR1 is SGHNT and CDR2 is YENEEA. This CDR3 spans 18 amino acids. V lost 5 bases and J lost 8; bases outside the gene matches: 20. CDR3 nucleotides: TGTGCCAGCAGCCGCCCGGGGGGACAGGGGATAGGTGGGGGCGGCTACACCTTC. Protein: CASSRPGGQGIGGGGYTF. Filled out from reference TRBV11-3 and TRBJ1-2, the complete variable domain reads EAGVVQSPRYKIIEKKQPVAFWCNPISGHNTLYWYLQNLGQGPELLIRYENEEAVDDSQLPKDRFSAERLKGVDSTLKIQPAELGDSAVYLCASSRPGGQGIGGGGYTFGSGTRLTVV.

The rearrangement links TRBV11-3 to TRBJ2-4; 9 bases fit TRBD1. V trimming: 5 bases; J trimming: 7 bases; junction bases outside the gene matches: 12. This CDR3 has 16 amino acids. The germline V gene encodes CDR1 SGHNT and CDR2 YENEEA. CDR3 sequence: CASSPAPGQGLNIQYF. The CDR3 DNA follows: TGTGCCAGCAGCCCGGCACCGGGACAGGGTTTGAACATTCAGTACTTC.

This chain joins TRBV18 and TRBJ2-3, with D hard to call. CDR1 KGHSH and CDR2 LQKENI come from the germline V gene. With 3 bases removed from V and 1 base from J, the gap between germline ends came to 8 bases. The CDR3 runs to 14 residues. CDR3 nucleotides: TGTGCCAGCTCACCCAGTGCCCGCACAGATACGCAGTATTTT. Translation: CASSPSARTDTQYF.

V is TRBV14 and J is TRBJ1-2; 9 nucleotides match TRBD1. Germline CDR1 and CDR2: SGHDN and FVKESK. The CDR3 sequence is 13 residues long. V lost 8 bases to trimming and J lost 4 bases; unmatched junction nucleotides: 5. The CDR3 nucleotides read TGTGCCAGCTCCCAGACAGGGGGCTATGGCTACACCTTC. Translation: CASSQTGGYGYTF. The variable domain in full, completed from reference TRBV14 and TRBJ1-2, reads EAGVTQFPSHSVIEKGQTVTLRCDPISGHDNLYWYRRVMGKEIKFLLHFVKESKQDESGMPNNRFLAERTGGTYSTLKVQPAELEDSGVYFCASSQTGGYGYTFGSGTRLTVV.